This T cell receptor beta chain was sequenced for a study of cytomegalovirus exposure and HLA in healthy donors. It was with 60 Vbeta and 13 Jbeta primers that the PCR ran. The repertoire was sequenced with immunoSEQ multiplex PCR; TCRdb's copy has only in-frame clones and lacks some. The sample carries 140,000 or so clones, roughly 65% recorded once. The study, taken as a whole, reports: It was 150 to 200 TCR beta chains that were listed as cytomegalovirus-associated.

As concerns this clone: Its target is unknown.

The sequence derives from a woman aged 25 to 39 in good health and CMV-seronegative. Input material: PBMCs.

CDR3 in amino acids: CASSSDSPPSEQYF. In DNA, the CDR3 is TGTGCCAGCAGCTCCGACTCTCCACCGAGCGAGCAGTACTTC. The chain couples TRBV7-3 to TRBJ2-7; D unclear. Germline-derived CDR1 and CDR2 are SGHTA and FQGTGA. Trimming pared 4 bases from V and 6 bases from J, leaving 16 bases between. The CDR3 sequence is 14 residues long.